The next 10 T cell receptor beta chains were all read from a single sample in a study of shared clonotypes between healthy human individuals. The table came from immunoSEQ multiplex PCR; TCRdb's copy has only in-frame clones and leaves some out. This table holds roughly 850,000 clones, about 96% found once. CD45RO-negative cells were positively selected for CCR7, leaving out terminally differentiated effector memory CD45RA+ cells. The source material was naive CD8+ T cells sorted from blood. These receptors all come from a man aged 25-45 years in good health.

V gene TRBV7-6 combines with J gene TRBJ2-1; the match to TRBD2 covers 12 bases. CDR1 is SGHVS, CDR2 FNYEAQ, per germline. With V trimmed by 1 base and J by 4 bases, 5 bases remained unmatched. This CDR3 region has 17 residues. The CDR3 reads CASSLEPGTSGYNEQFF. CDR3 in DNA: TGTGCCAGCAGCTTAGAGCCGGGGACTAGCGGGTACAATGAGCAGTTCTTC.

This chain links TRBV11-2 with TRBJ2-1, with 11 bases lining up with TRBD2. The CDR3 is 15 residues long. J lost 7 bases, V lost 3 bases, and 5 bases had no gene match. Germline V gene lookup returns CDR1 SGHAT and CDR2 FQNNGV. The CDR3 loop reads CASSFLLAGVNEQFF. The CDR3, as DNA: TGTGCCAGCAGCTTCTTACTAGCGGGGGTGAATGAGCAGTTCTTC.

The chain combines TRBV10-3 with TRBJ2-7, with 8 bases that match TRBD2. The germline gives CDR1 ENHRY, CDR2 SYGVKD. V dropped 3 bases and J dropped 2; count of bases not matched to a gene: 6. This CDR3 has 15 residues. The CDR3 here is CAISEGSGTPYEQYF. The DNA for the CDR3 is TGTGCCATCAGTGAAGGTAGCGGGACACCCTACGAGCAGTACTTC.

V is TRBV4-3 and J is TRBJ2-7, with D unclear. The CDR3 is 15 amino acids. Trimming took 0 bases from V and 4 from J, leaving 13 bases between them. Germline V gene data show CDR1 as LGHNA and CDR2 as YSLEER. CDR3 sequence (DNA): TGCGCCAGCAGCCAAGACCACGTTATGATGTACGAGCAGTACTTC. Protein sequence: CASSQDHVMMYEQYF.

V and J are TRBV2 and TRBJ2-5; 8 bases agree with TRBD2. After removal of 4 bases from V and 0 bases from J, the junction contained 1 base not matched to a gene. Germline V gives CDR1 SNHLY, CDR2 FYNNEI. The CDR3 extends over 14 amino acids. The CDR3 DNA reads TGTGCCAGCAGTGGACTAGCGAACCAAGAGACCCAGTACTTC. It translates to CASSGLANQETQYF. The full variable domain, with the rest looked up from reference TRBV2 and TRBJ2-5, is EPEVTQTPSHQVTQMGQEVILRCVPISNHLYFYWYRQILGQKVEFLVSFYNNEISEKSEIFDDQFSVERPDGSNFTLKIRSTKLEDSAMYFCASSGLANQETQYFGPGTRLLVL.

This clone was seen a single time. This chain's CDR3 is CASSTGTSEAFF. Here the CDR3 DNA reads TGTGCCAGCAGCACCGGGACAAGTGAAGCTTTCTTT. The chain joins TRBV11-2 to TRBJ1-1, with D possibly TRBD1 on 6 matching bases. Deletions cut 5 bases from V and 7 bases from J, with 11 bases between. The germline gives CDR1 SGHAT, CDR2 FQNNGV. The CDR3 loop spans 12 amino acids.

This chain joins TRBV2 and TRBJ2-3, with TRBD1 as a possible D gene (6 bases). Germline CDR1 is SNHLY and CDR2 is FYNNEI. Trimming took off 4 bases at V and 1 base at J, with 15 bases between the two ends. The CDR3 contains 16 residues. As DNA, the CDR3 is TGTGCCAGCAGTGGAGCACAGGACAGCCGCACAGATACGCAGTATTTT. It encodes CASSGAQDSRTDTQYF. The variable domain in full, with the rest retrieved from reference TRBV2 and TRBJ2-3, is EPEVTQTPSHQVTQMGQEVILRCVPISNHLYFYWYRQILGQKVEFLVSFYNNEISEKSEIFDDQFSVERPDGSNFTLKIRSTKLEDSAMYFCASSGAQDSRTDTQYFGPGTRLTVL.

As to this clone: This sample also contains other DNA sequences that code for the same CDR3. The chain links TRBV6-5 to TRBJ2-7; no reliable D call. Germline lookup yields CDR1 MNHEY and CDR2 SVGAGI. The ends were cut back, 0 bases at V and 3 bases at J, with 6 bases in the middle. This CDR3 is 13 amino acids long. The chain's CDR3 is CASSYSPSYEQYF. CDR3 nucleotides: TGTGCCAGCAGTTACTCGCCCAGCTACGAGCAGTACTTC.

The chain is built from TRBV11-3 and TRBJ2-1; D is uncertain. The length of the CDR3 is 13 residues. V was clipped by 5 bases and J by 0 bases, with 5 bases between them. From germline, CDR1 is SGHNT and CDR2 YENEEA. CDR3 nucleotide sequence: TGTGCCAGCAGCAAAAGCTCCTACAATGAGCAGTTCTTC. Translation: CASSKSSYNEQFF.

This chain connects TRBV4-3 to TRBJ2-1, with 7 positions matching TRBD2. With 3 bases clipped from V and 10 bases from J, the junction kept 6 bases outside the gene matches. This CDR3 comprises 13 residues. The germline gives CDR1 LGHNA, CDR2 YSLEER. DNA of the CDR3: TGCGCCAGCAGCCACGGGAGGTCAAGGGAGCAGTTCTTC. Translating it yields CASSHGRSREQFF.